This paragraph reports one TCR beta chain. This record comes from a study of blood T cell repertoires in COVID-19. TCRdb keeps only in-frame clones here, not all; method: immunoSEQ multiplex PCR. This sample yields about 200,000 clones, of which around 85% are seen a single time; around 20% belongs to the top ten. Those who participated ranged in age from about 18 to 89 years and resided in approximately 23 US areas. The ends lost 8 bases at V and 0 bases at J; junction bases unmatched: 7. CDR1 SNHLY and CDR2 FYNNEI come from the germline V gene. The CDR3 is made up of 15 amino acids. Specimen: PBMCs or T cells enriched from blood (not recorded which). V usage is TRBV2 and J usage is TRBJ1-3; 7 bases align to TRBD1. The sequence was obtained from a man aged 35-49 years who had recovered from COVID-19. CDR3 coding DNA: TGTGCCAGCCACAGGGGACAACGCTCTGGAAACACCATATATTTT. It yields the protein CASHRGQRSGNTIYF.